This T cell receptor beta chain was observed in a study of blood T cells in healthy people across ages. Every sample gave at least 5 micrograms of total RNA when it was extracted. Together with a sample-barcoded 5' primer, a J-beta primer mix was included in a second PCR lasting roughly 6 to 12 cycles. The template-switch adaptor was a 5' adaptor with 12 random nucleotides. It tagged each cDNA molecule. Each CDR3 protein gets one entry after TCRdb re-called the 5' RACE reads with MiXCR. The sample has over 450,000 distinct CDR3 sequences; more than 20% are singletons. This clonotype occurred a few times. J gave up 6 bases and V 1 base, and 4 bases lay outside the gene matches. This CDR3 spans 15 amino acids. The germline V gene has CDR1 MNHEY and CDR2 SMNVEV (reference sequence). The sample also formed part of further work on T cells of mothers and their children. That source notes: Three healthy Caucasian mothers and their six children were the donors. Related and unrelated pairs show similar shaping of TCR recombination output by thymic selection.

The rearrangement links TRBV27 to TRBJ2-1, with 9 nucleotides matching TRBD2. The TCR originated in a boy aged 5-17 years in good health. Sequencing was performed on blood. CDR3 DNA: TGTGCCAGCAGTTTATGGGCGGGAGGGGCCAATGAGCAGTTCTTC. Amino acids: CASSLWAGGANEQFF.